The present entry profiles one TCR beta chain with its context. This entry is derived from a study of blood T cell repertoires in COVID-19. Study-level background: Samples representing acute and convalescent COVID-19 were sourced from the United States, Italy and Spain. In each case, the material was cDNA or gDNA derived from T cells, B-cell-depleted T cells, or PBMCs.

Per the original methods: It was from reference gene primer amplification that nucleated cell counts were estimated. Some clones are missing from TCRdb's copy, which holds only in-frame ones; the method was immunoSEQ multiplex PCR. D and trimming come from the DNA, and the V and J calls and clone size come from that table. This sample carries under 200,000 clones, 85% to 90% of them seen once, and the ten largest clones take around 3.5%. The CDR3 consists of 15 residues. Germline lookup yields CDR1 KGHDR and CDR2 SFDVKD. Deletions cut 6 bases from V and 3 bases from J, with 15 bases between. The receptor comes from a man aged 18-30 years with active or convalescent COVID-19. Sequencing input: peripheral blood. This chain links TRBV24-1 with TRBJ2-3, with D maybe TRBD1 (5 bases). The CDR3 DNA reads as TGTGCCACCAGTAGAGTCGGAGCAGGGACAGATACGCAGTATTTT. It codes for CATSRVGAGTDTQYF.